This paragraph reports one TCR beta chain. This CDR3 is 16 amino acids long. Trimming left V 0 bases short and J 8 bases short, with 16 bases between. Germline CDR1 is LGHDT and CDR2 is YNNKEL (reference sequence). Original processing methods: Quantification of nucleated cells was approximated via reference gene primer amplification. Here immunoSEQ multiplex PCR was the method, and the copy in TCRdb shows in-frame clones only, minus some. V and J calls and clone size are copied from that table; D and trimming were computed from the DNA. The sample has some 97,000 clones; approximately 93% are singletons. The data stem from a study of blood T cell repertoires in COVID-19. Overall study: Sites in the United States, Italy and Spain provided acute and convalescent COVID-19 samples. The cDNA or gDNA used as material had been derived from T cells, B-cell-depleted T cells, or PBMCs.

Sequenced sample: peripheral blood. The chain has TRBV3-1 (or the pseudogene TRBV3-2) and TRBJ1-4; a weak D match, TRBD1 (6 bases). The TCR sequence derives from a man aged 45-60 years with active COVID-19. CDR3 coding DNA: TGTGCCAGCAGCCAAGATCAGCCAGGGGCATGGGAAAAACTGTTTTTT. Residues: CASSQDQPGAWEKLFF.